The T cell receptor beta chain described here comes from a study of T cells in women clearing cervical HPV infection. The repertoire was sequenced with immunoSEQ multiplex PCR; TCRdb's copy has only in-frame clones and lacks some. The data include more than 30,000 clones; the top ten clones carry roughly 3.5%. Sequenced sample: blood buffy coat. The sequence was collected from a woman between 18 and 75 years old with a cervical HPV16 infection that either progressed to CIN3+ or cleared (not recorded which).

CDR3 DNA (partial): TGTGCCAGCAGCCCTAGCGGGAGTTGGAATGAG. Translated: CASSPSGSWNE. The whole CDR3 sequence reads CASSPSGSWNEQFF. The chain couples TRBV6-4 to TRBJ2-1; 10 nucleotides match TRBD2. From the germline J gene comes the end of the CDR3, since the read stops 3 residues before it. From germline, CDR1 is MRHNA and CDR2 SNTAGT. J was trimmed by 7 bases and V by 6 bases; bases with no gene match: 6. The length of the CDR3 is 14 residues.